These 8 T cell receptor beta chains share one sample of origin, sequenced in a study of shared clonotypes between healthy human individuals. Using immunoSEQ multiplex PCR, the repertoire was profiled, and TCRdb retains in-frame clones only, with some absent. Here the sample spans about 2 million clones, roughly 95% being singletons. Sequencing was done on a sample of naive CD4+ T cells sorted from blood. The sample's subset: CD45RA+ positively selected. The receptors here all came from a man between 18 and 29 years old in good health.

This chain connects TRBV5-4 to TRBJ2-1; TRBD2 agrees at 8 bases. Germline V gene lookup returns CDR1 SGHNT and CDR2 YYREEE (reference sequence). The CDR3 length is 14 residues. The V and J ends lost 1 base and 5 bases, in that order; junction bases with no gene match: 2. CDR3 in amino acids: CASSLKLADNEQFF. CDR3 nucleotides: TGTGCCAGCAGCTTGAAACTAGCGGACAATGAGCAGTTCTTC.

The chain couples TRBV11-2 to TRBJ2-7, with 13 bases that match TRBD2. The CDR3 totals 18 residues. V lost 2 bases to trimming and J lost 0 bases; unmatched junction nucleotides: 7. In germline, CDR1 is SGHAT, CDR2 FQNNGV. The CDR3 DNA is TGTGCCAGCAGCTTACCGACTAGCGGGGGGCGGAGCTCCTACGAGCAGTACTTC. This sequence encodes CASSLPTSGGRSSYEQYF.

V and J are TRBV30 and TRBJ2-7; TRBD1 agrees at 8 bases. The CDR3 consists of 12 residues. Germline V gives CDR1 GTSNPN, CDR2 SVGIG (reference sequence). The V and J ends lost 4 bases and 8 bases, in that order; junction bases with no gene match: 7. CDR3 protein: CAWNPGGGKQYF. The CDR3 nucleotides read TGTGCCTGGAACCCAGGGGGCGGCAAGCAGTACTTC.

In the case of this clone: Distinct nucleotide sequences in the sample also encode this CDR3. This chain links TRBV30 with TRBJ1-5; a possible D gene is TRBD1 (5 bases). Looked up from germline, CDR1 is GTSNPN and CDR2 is SVGIG (reference sequence). V was pared by 1 base and J by 4 bases, with 11 bases between. CDR3 length: 14 amino acids. CDR3 bases: TGTGCCTGGAGTGAGTCCGGGGGAAATCAGCCCCAGCATTTT. It encodes CAWSESGGNQPQHF.

The gene calls are TRBV6-1 and TRBJ1-4, with D unresolved. The V end lost 7 bases, the J end lost 2 bases, and 11 bases lay between the germline ends. The length of the CDR3 is 14 residues. The V gene's germline CDR1 is MNHNS and CDR2 SASEGT. CDR3 in amino acids: CASTRTTTNEKLFF. The CDR3 bases are TGTGCCAGCACCCGCACGACGACTAATGAAAAACTGTTTTTT.

The genes are TRBV28 and TRBJ1-1; the D gene is possibly TRBD1 (5 bases). Germline CDR1 is MDHEN and CDR2 is SYDVKM. The CDR3 runs to 13 residues. V was clipped by 8 bases and J by 10 bases, with 20 bases between them. The CDR3 DNA sequence: TGTGCCAGCTGGGACTCCTCAATTGAGGGAGCTTTCTTT. Translating it yields CASWDSSIEGAFF.

About this clone: The sample has other DNA sequences that encode this CDR3 too. The chain has TRBV30 and TRBJ2-5; D unclear. Trimming removed 0 bases from V and 5 bases from J, with 4 bases in between. The CDR3 has 11 amino acids. The germline CDR1 and CDR2 sequences are GTSNPN and SVGIG (reference sequence). The CDR3 DNA follows: TGTGCCTGGAGTGTTTTGGAGACCCAGTACTTC. Translated: CAWSVLETQYF.

V usage is TRBV6-5 and J usage is TRBJ1-1; D is unresolved. This CDR3 contains 13 residues. Trimming stripped 5 bases from V and 7 bases from J, with 14 bases between. Germline values: CDR1 MNHEY, CDR2 SVGAGI. CDR3 sequence (DNA): TGTGCCAGCAGTCCCTGGGGTGGGAGTGAAGCTTTCTTT. Amino acids: CASSPWGGSEAFF.